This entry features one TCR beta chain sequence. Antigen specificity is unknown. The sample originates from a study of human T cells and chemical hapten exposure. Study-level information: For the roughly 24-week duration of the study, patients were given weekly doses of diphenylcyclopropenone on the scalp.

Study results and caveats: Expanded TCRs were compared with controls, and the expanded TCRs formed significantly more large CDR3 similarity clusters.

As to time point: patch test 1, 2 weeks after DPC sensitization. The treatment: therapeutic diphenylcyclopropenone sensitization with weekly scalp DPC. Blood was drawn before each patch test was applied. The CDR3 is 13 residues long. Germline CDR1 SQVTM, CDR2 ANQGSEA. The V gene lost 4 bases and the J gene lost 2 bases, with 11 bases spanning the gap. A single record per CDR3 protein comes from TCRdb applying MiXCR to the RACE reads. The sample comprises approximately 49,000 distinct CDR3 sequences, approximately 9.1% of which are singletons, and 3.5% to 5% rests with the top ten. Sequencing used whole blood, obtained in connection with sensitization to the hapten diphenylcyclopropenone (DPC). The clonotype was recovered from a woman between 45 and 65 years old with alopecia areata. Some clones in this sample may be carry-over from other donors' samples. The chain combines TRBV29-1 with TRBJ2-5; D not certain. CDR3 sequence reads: CSVVGRDQETQYF. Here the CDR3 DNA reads TGCAGCGTTGTTGGTAGGGATCAAGAGACCCAGTACTTC.